This T cell receptor (beta chain) was retrieved from a study of response to subunit inactivated influenza vaccine. The CDR3 contains 13 residues. V shed 2 bases and J shed 2 bases, with 6 bases lying between them. Looked up from germline, CDR1 is SGHNT and CDR2 is YYREEE (reference sequence). Overall study findings and caveats: It was the authors' suggestion that each seasonal influenza vaccination recruits few new T cells.

Note on this clonotype: Its antigen remains unidentified.

TCRdb reprocessed the RT-PCR reads with MiXCR, giving one entry per CDR3 protein. Here the sample spans about 160,000 distinct CDR3 sequences, 9.5% to 13% being singletons. The chain is built from TRBV5-4 and TRBJ2-3; unclear D gene. The TCR originated in a man aged 50 to 60 who received an inactivated influenza vaccine. The sample consisted of non-naive T cells sorted from PBMCs, taken 45 days after vaccination. The CDR3: CASSFLNTDTQYF. The CDR3 bases are TGTGCCAGCAGCTTCCTAAACACAGATACGCAGTATTTT.